This T cell receptor beta chain was captured in a study of blood T cell repertoires in COVID-19. As for the study in general: COVID-19 samples from acute and convalescent phases originated in the United States, Italy and Spain.

Original processing methods: Estimated nucleated cell counts came from reference gene primer amplification. Assay used: immunoSEQ multiplex PCR; TCRdb lists only in-frame clones, some missing. The V and J calls and clone size are taken from that table; D and trimming were inferred from the DNA. The sample yields 310,000 or so clones, around 80% seen once. Trimming left V 4 bases short and J 0 bases short, with 14 bases between. Germline loops: CDR1 SGHNT, CDR2 YYREEE (reference sequence). The CDR3 spans 16 residues. Sequenced material: peripheral blood. The chain links TRBV5-4 to TRBJ1-3; possibly TRBD1 for D (6 bases). This clonotype was obtained from a woman between 50 and 59 years old with acute or convalescent COVID-19. The CDR3 sequence is CASSPGGGVSGNTIYF. The CDR3 bases are TGTGCCAGCAGCCCCGGTGGGGGCGTCTCTGGAAACACCATATATTTT.